Given below is one T cell receptor (beta chain) in context. The authors' processing: Amplifying reference gene primers gave estimates of nucleated cell counts. Profiled with immunoSEQ multiplex PCR; TCRdb holds only in-frame clones, not every one. V and J calls and clone size are as listed in that table; D and trimming were resolved from the DNA. The sample contains under 350,000 clones, around 83% of which appear only once. This sample was included in a study of blood T cell repertoires in COVID-19. For the study at large: Specimens from acute and convalescent COVID-19 originated in the United States, Italy and Spain. PBMCs, B-cell-depleted T cells, or T cells provided the cDNA or gDNA that made up the material.

The TCR originated in a man younger than 30 with active or convalescent COVID-19. Sequencing was done on a sample of peripheral blood.

DNA for the CDR3: TGTGCCAGCCGGGGGGCGGGGGGCTACGAGCAGTACTTC. Its protein is CASRGAGGYEQYF. The chain combines TRBV4-2 with TRBJ2-7, with 8 bases matching TRBD2. CDR1 is LGHNA and CDR2 is YNFKEQ in the germline V gene. The CDR3 consists of 13 residues. The J segment lost 3 bases and the V segment lost 8 bases, leaving 6 bases of the junction unmatched.